The source of this T cell receptor beta chain is a study of blood T cells in healthy people across ages. The second PCR ran roughly 7 to 12 cycles with a sample-barcoded 5' primer and J-beta primers. From the 5' RACE reads, TCRdb called clonotypes with MiXCR, one entry per CDR3 protein. The sample includes hundreds of thousands of distinct CDR3 sequences, about a quarter of them seen just once. The CDR3 contains 15 residues. V gave up 1 base and J gave up 2 bases, with 11 bases separating them. This clonotype was counted a few times. At least 6 micrograms of total RNA were extracted per sample. These same data were also listed under a study on T cells of mothers and their children. According to that study: At about 1.6 ug per 15 ul, all of the extracted RNA went into cDNA synthesis.

This receptor was identified in a boy between 2 and 10 years old in good health. The chain employs TRBV12-3 or TRBV12-4 and TRBJ1-2; D is perhaps TRBD1 (6 bases). The specimen was blood. The CDR3 DNA reads TGTGCCAGCAGTTTAGTCCCAGGGGACAACTATGGCTACACCTTC. Translation: CASSLVPGDNYGYTF.